This T cell receptor beta chain was retrieved from a study of Ad26.COV2.S vaccination and SARS-CoV-2 variants (dated by TCRdb to about 2021). For context, the study as a whole: Donors in the vaccine arm were drawn from COV1001, a phase I-IIa trial of Ad26.COV2.S in healthy adults that was multicentre, randomized, double-blind and placebo-controlled. Participants in the trial were split at random into five groups of five each, receiving low-dose or high-dose Ad26.COV2.S once or twice, or else placebo on both occasions. A total of roughly 30 samples were included in the TCR-sequenced set, comprising about 20 Ad26.COV2.S vaccine recipients, 5 placebo recipients and 8 SARS-CoV-2 convalescent individuals. TCRbeta repertoire sequencing was used to assess the specificity and breadth of SARS-CoV-2-reactive T cell receptors after Ad26.COV2.S vaccination. Investigators did not know the trial group allocation while performing experiments and assessing outcomes. Dosing of Ad26.COV2.S was intramuscular, at either 5x10^10 or 1x10^11 viral particles, delivered as one shot or as two shots spaced 56 days apart.

Here is what the overall study found, with its caveats: The authors noted that the TCR breadth and depth analyses may have underestimated total T cell responses. Spike-specific TCR breadth was higher in Ad26.COV2.S recipients than in placebo recipients (P = 0.0014). After vaccination, substantial breadth of spike-specific CD8+ and CD4+ T cell responses was reported. The study was not powered to compare responses between vaccine doses or regimens. Comparable non-spike TCR breadth was observed between vaccine and placebo recipients, consistent with only spike being contained in the vaccine.

What this sample's treatment or condition label stands for: some 20 received Ad26.COV2.S at low or high dose, single or two shots; about 5 received placebo; per-sample allocation not given. Repertoires of vaccine and placebo recipients were sequenced from samples taken on day 63 after the first injection. In Cohort 1b, roughly 25 adults aged 18-55 years were enrolled at a single site in Boston, USA, between 29 July and 7 August 2020. Ad26.COV2.S was a replication-incompetent adenovirus type 26 vector that expressed a prefusion-stabilized SARS-CoV-2 spike protein derived from the original Wuhan strain. The immunoSEQ Assay was used to sequence TCRbeta CDR3 regions. After extraction, genomic DNA underwent amplification by bias-controlled multiplex PCR, followed by high-throughput sequencing. In the paper's pipeline: To quantify the absolute abundance of every unique TCRbeta CDR3 region, sequences were collapsed and filtered. T cell fraction was estimated by normalizing TCRbeta template counts to usable DNA, with usable DNA measured through amplification of reference genes found in all nucleated cells. Repertoire TCRs were annotated as SARS-CoV-2-specific by exact matching of V gene, CDR3 amino acid sequence and J gene to a known reactive TCR set. MIRA supplied the reference SARS-CoV-2 TCR set, which was filtered for enrichment in COVID-19-positive ImmuneCODE repertoires so that public or cross-reactive TCRs were removed. Based on the MIRA antigens, annotated TCRs were further analysed at the level of specific ORF or position within ORF. Depth was the summed frequency of annotated unique rearrangements, while breadth was defined as annotated unique rearrangements over total unique productive rearrangements. Group comparisons of TCR breadth used two-sided Wilcoxon rank-sum tests. TCRdb provides this immuneACCESS table in a form limited to in-frame rearrangements. Some clones are lacking; in checked studies, under half of them reflect an unresolved V gene, and why the rest are absent is not known. V and J calls and clone size are given by that table; D and trimming were obtained from the DNA. The sample table shows about 280,000 clones, and over 75% are seen once. Of the sample, about 3.5% is held by the ten largest clones.

In the case of this clone: The specificity of this receptor is unknown. No base qualities exist here, and no much larger clone lies one base off it.

CDR1 and CDR2 are read off the germline V gene (reference sequence) as GTSNPN and SVGIG. The CDR3 covers 12 residues, taking in both the cysteine and the phenylalanine. The retained sequence is limited to the CDR3, 36 bases, with the frame set at the first base. The V and J ends are trimmed by 2 bases and 0 bases, leaving 2 bases between them. The material was peripheral blood, obtained in a trial of Ad26.COV2.S vaccine versus placebo. The sequence joins TRBV30 to TRBJ1-3, with the D gene call left open. This clonotype originated in a person aged 18-65 years who received the Ad26.COV2.S COVID-19 vaccine or a placebo. The CDR3 has the sequence CAWSYSGNTIYF. The DNA reads TGTGCCTGGAGTTACTCTGGAAACACCATATATTTT.